This TCR beta chain was profiled in a study of shared clonotypes between healthy human individuals. This clone was counted between two and nine times. Other nucleotide sequences in the sample specify the same CDR3. The trim removed 4 bases at V and 4 bases at J, leaving 2 bases unmatched. From germline, CDR1 is SGHRS and CDR2 YFSETQ. This CDR3 contains 15 residues. TCRdb keeps only in-frame clones here, not all; method: immunoSEQ multiplex PCR. The sample has 2 million to 2.5 million clones, roughly 93% seen once. Input material: naive CD4+ T cells from PBMCs. The subset: CD45RA+ positively selected. This clonotype was sampled from a man aged 18 to 29 in good health. Some clones in this sample may be carry-over from other donors' samples. The chain uses TRBV5-1 and TRBJ2-1, with 13 bases lining up with TRBD2. The CDR3 sequence: CASSRTSGSYNEQFF. CDR3 DNA: TGCGCCAGCAGCCGGACTAGCGGGAGTTACAATGAGCAGTTCTTC. Based on the CDR3 plus reference TRBV5-1 and TRBJ2-1, the full variable domain is KAGVTQTPRYLIKTRGQQVTLSCSPISGHRSVSWYQQTPGQGLQFLFEYFSETQRNKGNFPGRFSGRQFSNSRSEMNVSTLELGDSALYLCASSRTSGSYNEQFFGPGTRLTVL.